This entry is about one T cell receptor (beta chain). Antigen: not known. One entry per CDR3 protein, called by TCRdb with MiXCR from the 5' RACE reads. The table includes approximately 400,000 distinct CDR3 sequences, roughly 17% detected once. Germline V gene data show CDR1 as ENHRY and CDR2 as SYGVKD. This CDR3 has 16 amino acids. V was cut by 10 bases and J by 0 bases, with 19 bases left in between. The sample originates from a study of T-cell memory formation after mild COVID-19. Study-level points and caveats: Pre-infection memory already had some responding clones, implying cross-reactive memory joined.

This chain joins TRBV10-3 and TRBJ1-5; D not resolved. This receptor was taken from a man between 18 and 29 years old who had mild COVID-19 (a few samples of this study predate the infection). Cell type and time point are not known. Material for sequencing was PBMCs or a T cell subset sorted from them (not recorded which). The DNA for the CDR3 is TGTGCCACTATGTCAGTGGGAGAGAATAGCAATCAGCCCCAGCATTTT. It translates to CATMSVGENSNQPQHF.